The rows below give T cell receptor delta chains drawn from one sample of a study of human gamma delta and Vdelta1 T cells. TCRdb fed the PCR reads into CATT to redo clone calling. Of 5,000 to 6,500 delta-chain clones in the sample, 40% to 50% were seen once. Antigen specificity for these receptors is unknown. The sequencing input was Vdelta1 gamma-delta T cells from blood grown in culture (DOT cells). Source of these receptors: a human donor in good health. Each CDR3 is given with its conserved first and last residue. Fields, in order: V gene, D gene, clone size, J gene, CDR3 length, CDR3 DNA, CDR3 protein. The D gene is left open where the match is weak. Some rows mark clone size as missing; the rest say once, few, many or name a class of expanded clone.

TRDV1	NA	NA	TRDJ1	18	TGTGCTCTTGGGGAAATAGAGCTTCCCCGCCGGGGCCCCGATAAACTCATCTTT	CALGEIELPRRGPDKLIF
TRDV1	TRDD3	NA	TRDJ1	20	TGTGCTCTTGGGGAAGACAGGCTGGGGGATACTTTGGGAGGAACCGATAAACTCATCTTT	CALGEDRLGDTLGGTDKLIF
TRDV1	NA	once	TRDJ1	21	TGTGCTCTTGGGGAACCCCTCGATGGCGCTGGGTTATACCCGTACACCGATAAACGCATCTTT	CALGEPLDGAGLYPYTDKRIF
TRDV1	TRDD3	NA	TRDJ1	21	TGTGCTCTTGGGGAATCACGACCTCGAGGCTGGGGGATATCGTACACCGATAAACTCATCTTT	CALGESRPRGWGISYTDKLIF
TRDV1	NA	NA	TRDJ1	15	TGTGCTCTTGGGGAAGTACCCGGGTACACCGATAAACTCATCTTT	CALGEVPGYTDKLIF
TRDV1	NA	NA	TRDJ1	25	TGTGCTCTTGGGGAACTGATTGCGCCCCCTACTACGGGGGGTCCTACAACTAGGTATACCGATAAACTCATCTTT	CALGELIAPPTTGGPTTRYTDKLIF
TRDV1	TRDD3	NA	TRDJ1	20	TGTGCTCTTGGGGAACCCTTGGGCACGGTGGGGGGGATACACACCGATAAACTCATCTTT	CALGEPLGTVGGIHTDKLIF
TRDV1	TRDD3	few	TRDJ1	18	TGTGCTCTTGGGGAAGAGTACAACCTGGGGGACCACACCGATAAACTCATCTTT	CALGEEYNLGDHTDKLIF
TRDV1	NA	few	TRDJ1	21	TGTGCTCTTGGGGCCTCCCGACCATCCCCCTCGGAGGTCCCACACACCGATAAACTCATCTTT	CALGASRPSPSEVPHTDKLIF
TRDV1	TRDD3	medium-sized	TRDJ1	26	TGTGCTCTTGGGGAACCGTCAAAGGATTCCTACCGACGTACTGGGGGAAAACCTGCTTACACCGATAAACTCATCTTT	CALGEPSKDSYRRTGGKPAYTDKLIF
TRDV1	NA	NA	TRDJ1	26	TGTGCTCTTGGGGAACGGCCGGGACTATTCCTTAGCAATATAAAAGGATATGCGAGGGGTATCTATAAACTCATCTTT	CALGERPGLFLSNIKGYARGIYKLIF
TRDV1	NA	NA	TRDJ1	19	TGTGCTCTCCCCATTCCTGCCCGTACTGGCAAACTTCGCACCGATAAACTCATCTTT	CALPIPARTGKLRTDKLIF
TRDV1	TRDD3	medium-sized	TRDJ1	17	TGTGCTCTTGGGGAATGCTGCTGGGGGATACCCACCGATAAACTCATCTTT	CALGECCWGIPTDKLIF
TRDV1	TRDD3	few	TRDJ1	18	TGTGCTCTTGGGGAACTGTTTCCTACGGCTGGGGGATCCGATAAACTCATCTTT	CALGELFPTAGGSDKLIF
TRDV1	TRDD3	NA	TRDJ1	22	TGTGCTCTTGGGGAACTAGGACTGTACTGGGGATCGACTACCCTTGTTGCCGATAAACTCATCTTT	CALGELGLYWGSTTLVADKLIF
TRDV1	TRDD3	medium-sized	TRDJ1	20	TGTGCTCTTGGGGAATGCGGCGTGTTTTTAGGGGATACGCGTCCCGATAAACTCATCTTT	CALGECGVFLGDTRPDKLIF
TRDV1	TRDD3	NA	TRDJ2	21	TGTGCTCTTGGGGAACCTCCCCTGGGGATACTCCTACCCCGTTTGACAGCACAACTCTTCTTT	CALGEPPLGILLPRLTAQLFF
TRAV23/DV6	TRDD3	NA	TRDJ1	23	TGTGCAGCCAACAAGCCTGACTGGGGGAACGCGGCCGGTCGCGGTGCGTTCACCGATAAACTCATCTTT	CAANKPDWGNAAGRGAFTDKLIF
TRDV1	NA	NA	TRDJ1	22	TGTGCTCTTGGGGAACTGGAGTCTGCCCTCGGGCTGGGGCAAAGGTACACCGATAAACGCATCTTT	CALGELESALGLGQRYTDKRIF